This entry lists 10 T cell receptor beta chains sequenced from one sample in a study of blood T cells in healthy people across ages. Then a second PCR, running about 6 to 12 cycles, was carried out with a sample-barcoded 5' primer and a J-beta primer mix. One entry per CDR3 protein results from TCRdb running MiXCR on the 5' RACE reads. The sample lists some 690,000 distinct CDR3 sequences, around a fifth occurring once. The specimen sequenced was blood. These receptors were collected from a man between 65 and 85 years old in good health.

The J gene is TRBJ2-1, the V gene TRBV20-1; D unclear. The CDR3 length is 11 residues. CDR1 DFQATT and CDR2 SNEGSKA come from the germline V gene (reference sequence). Trimming removed 3 bases from V and 8 bases from J, with 8 bases in between. CDR3 region: CSASGQDEQFF. CDR3 bases: TGCAGTGCTAGTGGGCAGGATGAGCAGTTCTTC.

The chain uses TRBV29-1 and TRBJ2-5; 8 bases map to TRBD2. CDR3 length equals 12 residues. Germline CDR1 is SQVTM and CDR2 is ANQGSEA. After removal of 5 bases from V and 4 bases from J, the junction contained 3 bases not matched to a gene. CDR3: CSVFAGGETQYF. CDR3 DNA: TGCAGCGTTTTTGCGGGGGGAGAGACCCAGTACTTC.

The chain has TRBV9 and TRBJ1-1, with a possible D match to TRBD1 (5 bases). Germline V CDR1 and CDR2: SGDLS, YYNGEE. The CDR3 is 14 residues long. The V end was cut by 0 bases, the J end by 4 bases, with 10 bases between. The CDR3 nucleotides are TGTGCCAGCAGCGTAGAAGGGACGCTCACTGAAGCTTTCTTT. It translates to CASSVEGTLTEAFF.

V gene TRBV27 combines with J gene TRBJ1-6; no firm D call. Trimming removed 2 bases at V and 13 bases at J, with 9 bases between. The germline CDR1 and CDR2 sequences are MNHEY and SMNVEV (reference sequence). This CDR3 spans 12 amino acids. The CDR3 loop reads CASSLSMIPLHF. The DNA of the CDR3 is TGTGCCAGCAGTTTAAGTATGATTCCCCTCCACTTT.

The rearrangement uses TRBV7-8 and TRBJ2-2; D may match TRBD1 or TRBD2 (6 bases each). The CDR3 is 14 residues long. The ends were cut back, 3 bases at V and 6 bases at J, with 11 bases in the middle. Germline CDR1 and CDR2: SGHVS and FQNEAQ. The CDR3 region is CASSFRGGPGELFF. In DNA form, the CDR3 reads TGTGCCAGCAGCTTCAGAGGGGGGCCCGGGGAGCTGTTTTTT.

In its sample, this clonotype was seen a few times. V and J are TRBV12-3 or TRBV12-4 and TRBJ2-1, with D possibly being TRBD1 or TRBD2 (5 bases each). The CDR3 length is 13 residues. V lost 9 bases, J lost 4 bases, and 13 bases lay in between. CDR3 nucleotide sequence: TGTGCCAGTAGGGACGGCCCATACAATGAGCAGTTCTTC. Translating gives CASRDGPYNEQFF.

The chain employs TRBV25-1 and TRBJ2-1; D not certain. The V end lost 3 bases, the J end lost 4 bases, and 10 bases lay between the germline ends. CDR3 length: 14 residues. Germline lookup yields CDR1 MGHDK and CDR2 SYGVNS. CDR3 residues: CASSEEIGYNEQFF. The DNA of the CDR3 is TGTGCCAGCAGTGAGGAGATAGGATACAATGAGCAGTTCTTC.

The chain joins TRBV7-2 to TRBJ2-1; TRBD2 matches 8 bases. V was clipped by 1 base and J by 1 base; unmatched bases: 3. CDR3 length: 16 residues. Germline lookup yields CDR1 SGHTA and CDR2 FQGNSA. The CDR3 bases are TGTGCCAGCAGCTTAGAACCGGGAGGGTCCTACAATGAGCAGTTCTTC. As protein: CASSLEPGGSYNEQFF. Full variable domain (missing parts from reference TRBV7-2 and TRBJ2-1): GAGVSQSPSNKVTEKGKDVELRCDPISGHTALYWYRQSLGQGLEFLIYFQGNSAPDKSGLPSDRFSAERTGGSVSTLTIQRTQQEDSAVYLCASSLEPGGSYNEQFFGPGTRLTVL.

A few counts support this clonotype. The chain employs TRBV20-1 and TRBJ1-6; D unresolved. This CDR3 has 15 residues. V gave up 1 base and J gave up 7 bases, with 14 bases separating them. Per germline, CDR1 DFQATT and CDR2 SNEGSKA (reference sequence). The CDR3 reads CSARGAARVNSPLHF. CDR3 nucleotide sequence: TGCAGTGCTAGAGGGGCGGCCCGGGTAAATTCACCCCTCCACTTT.

There are a few counts of this clonotype. One end of the junction does not line up with germline, which may come from a read error. This sequence joins TRBV24-1 and TRBJ1-2; D ambiguous. The CDR3 is 14 amino acids. CDR1 and CDR2 (germline): KGHDR, SFDVKD. The DNA of the CDR3 is TGCGCCACGTTCAGCCCGGGAACAGACTATGGCTACACCTTC. Translation gives CATFSPGTDYGYTF.